The following is a TCR beta chain sequence with its context. This clonotype has ten or more counts. Its binding antigen is unknown. Base qualities are not recorded, but no much larger clone differs from it by a single base. These data originate in a study of T cells in Graves' hyperthyroidism and ophthalmopathy (dated by TCRdb to 2018 to 2020). A note on the overall study: Peripheral blood was sampled at the time of initial diagnosis, prior to any treatment. To identify TCR V-J signatures that set the groups apart, the researchers used a discovery cohort of 90 to 100 patients, made up of about 44 with Graves' ophthalmopathy and about 60 with stable Graves' hyperthyroidism. After sampling, hyperthyroidism patients received methimazole starting at 30 mg daily, and ophthalmopathy patients received high-dose intravenous methylprednisolone. The paper describes TCR Vbeta CDR3 sequencing of more than 120 peripheral blood samples, made up of about 41 ophthalmopathy patients, around 73 hyperthyroidism patients and approximately 17 progressor patients. In addition, the study compared T-cell repertoires in thyroid tissue and in blood from several Graves' hyperthyroidism patients. The roughly 94 discovery patients were randomly split 7:3 into training and test sets. Whether ophthalmopathy could be predicted prospectively was tested in an independent validation cohort made up of approximately 19 hyperthyroidism patients plus 17 patients who later progressed to ophthalmopathy. What the authors observed across the whole study: In validation, progression to ophthalmopathy was predicted by the model with 55% to 71% sensitivity and 72% to 85% specificity, a median of around 5.9 months before onset. Most expanded thyroid clonotypes (frequency above 0.001) were also detected in blood, suggesting blood repertoires may reflect thyroid immune responses. A model built on a 13 V-J signature distinguished ophthalmopathy from stable hyperthyroidism, reaching 85% to 90% sensitivity and around 81% specificity in cross-validation and 80%/75% in testing. No statistical method was used to set the sample size in advance, and investigators knew the group allocation.

TCR beta CDR3 regions were amplified from RNA transcripts. The first round of RT-PCR for the TCR CDR3 was performed with the HTBI primer set and the Qiagen OneStep RT-PCR kit. Libraries were constructed in a second round of multiplex PCR, after which size selection and purification were carried out. Paired-end sequencing of the libraries was performed with 100 bp reads on an Illumina HiSeq2000. Turning to the authors' computational methods: SOAPnuke was used to process the raw data, throwing out any read that contained adapters or uncalled bases, had a mean Phred below 15, or lacked an exact constant-primer or identifier match. High-quality paired reads were merged with COPE v1.2.5, and unique nucleotide sequences were defined as clonotypes. Clonotypes were aligned to IMGT TRBV, TRBD and TRBJ reference segments using MiTCR v1.1. The analysis was restricted to V-J combinations with a frequency above 0.0001, which together covered just over 98% of the repertoires. The TCS score was defined as F50 (clonal expansion) divided by E x V (chaos), with BLOSUM62-based TCRdist calculated between CDR3 peptides within each V-J. Welch's t-statistics and random forest reduced fewer than 550 V-J features to roughly 13, which were used in a naive Bayes classifier (R e1071). Clones were called with MiXCR by TCRdb after fastp trimmed the public reads at Q25, and only in-frame beta chains were retained. Every entry covers one CDR3 protein and lists the most common genes and DNA from its rows. These V and J calls derive from TCRdb rather than the authors' analysis. Across this sample there are around 600,000 distinct CDR3 sequences, with approximately 14% seen only once. The ten largest account for 6.5% to 9% of the sample.

In the ophthalmopathy patients, disease was moderately to severely active, with a Clinical Activity Score of 3 or more, a NOSPECS grade of 4 or more, and a duration of less than 3 months. Any patient with an uncontrolled infection, another autoimmune disease, pregnancy or lactation was excluded. Diagnoses relied on clinical symptoms, serum thyroxine and TRAb, thyroid ultrasound and orbital computed tomography. Ficoll-Paque density gradient centrifugation was used to isolate PBMCs from about 9 ml of fresh peripheral blood. Trizol reagent was used to extract total RNA, and RNA quality was then checked on an Agilent 2100 Bioanalyzer. Including cysteine and phenylalanine, the CDR3 has 16 amino acids. Just CDR3 DNA is preserved here, 48 bases in frame from base 1. V is shortened by 6 bases, J by 6 bases, and the region joining them spans 20 bases.

The receptor was isolated from a woman aged 18-35 years with Graves' ophthalmopathy. The chain links TRBV12-3 or TRBV12-4 with TRBJ2-2; the D call is tentative, TRBD1 or TRBD2, as each matches 6 bases. Sample: blood. The CDR3 region has the sequence CASRPRGEAYSGELFF. The sequenced DNA is TGTGCCAGCAGACCGAGGGGGGAGGCCTATTCCGGGGAGCTGTTTTTT.